The T cell receptor beta chain described here comes from a study of T cell responses to AZD1222 COVID-19 vaccine. Study-level points and caveats: Only 6 or 7 AZD1222 recipients tested seropositive at baseline. Spike-wide coverage was observed for vaccine-associated CD4 TCRs, with dominant responses at 160-218 and 743-854. Close to half of spike-specific TCRs reportedly recognize unmutated variant regions. White British people made up most donors, females outnumbered males, and clonal diversity was possibly underestimated.

Profiling relied on immunoSEQ multiplex PCR, and the TCRdb table lists in-frame clones only, not all of them. In the table there are approximately 90,000 clones, 86% of which are singletons. V was shortened by 4 bases and J by 3 bases, with 7 bases between the two germline ends. CDR3 length: 13 residues. Germline CDR1 and CDR2: MGHRA and YSYEKL. In regard to this clone: Its specificity is unknown.

This clonotype originated in an adult in good health. V is TRBV4-1 and J is TRBJ1-5; D unresolved. Source: peripheral blood, taken on day 0 of AZD1222 vaccination. For the CDR3, the DNA is TGCGCCAGCAGCCGCGAAGTCAATCAGCCCCAGCATTTT. This translates into CASSREVNQPQHF.